The 11 T cell receptor beta chains given below trace back to one sample, sequenced in a study of OX40 agonist ivuxolimab in advanced cancers. The method was immunoSEQ multiplex PCR; TCRdb's version includes in-frame clones alone and lacks a portion of them. The profile shows some 62,000 clones, approximately 89% of them singletons. Source: CD4+ or CD8+ T cells sorted from blood, taken in a trial of the OX40 agonist ivuxolimab. These receptors came from an adult with an advanced solid tumor such as melanoma, head and neck, liver or kidney cancer.

The gene calls are TRBV4-1 and TRBJ1-5; no firm D call. Germline assignment: CDR1 MGHRA and CDR2 YSYEKL. The CDR3 loop spans 16 amino acids. Trimming stripped 0 bases from V and 0 bases from J, with 9 bases between. The CDR3 spells CASSQDLLYSNQPQHF. In nucleotides, the CDR3 is TGCGCCAGCAGCCAAGACTTACTCTATAGCAATCAGCCCCAGCATTTT.

The chain combines TRBV6-6 with TRBJ1-2, with a possible D match to TRBD1 (5 bases). The germline V gene encodes CDR1 MNHNY and CDR2 SVGAGI (reference sequence). Trimming cost V 2 bases and J 8 bases, with 12 bases left between them. This CDR3 has 13 amino acids. The CDR3 sequence is CASSYTHPGGYTF. The CDR3 bases are TGTGCCAGCAGTTACACCCATCCAGGGGGCTACACCTTC.

The chain carries TRBV21-1 and TRBJ1-2; TRBD1, the table's D call, lacks a check against the DNA. TRBV21-1 is marked as a pseudogene. The CDR3 covers 11 residues. The CDR3 is CASSKGGGYTF. The CDR3 nucleotides read TGTGCCAGCAGCAAAGGGGGCGGCTACACCTTC.

The chain recombines TRBV29-1 with TRBJ2-1; 11 nucleotides agree with TRBD1. This CDR3 is built from 15 residues. Trimming took 1 base from V and 7 from J; bases not matched to a gene: 6. Germline V gene sequence: CDR1 SQVTM, CDR2 ANQGSEA. The CDR3 spells CSVEGTGGVMNEQFF. The DNA for the CDR3 is TGCAGCGTTGAAGGGACAGGGGGCGTAATGAATGAGCAGTTCTTC.

The rearrangement uses TRBV11-1 and TRBJ2-1; 8 bases agree with TRBD2. The ends lost 7 bases at V and 1 base at J; junction bases unmatched: 6. The CDR3 runs 15 residues. The germline gives CDR1 SGHAT, CDR2 FQDESV (reference sequence). The CDR3, as DNA: TGTGCCAGCAACCCGGGACTAGGGTCCTACAATGAGCAGTTCTTC. Translation gives CASNPGLGSYNEQFF.

The J gene is TRBJ2-2, the V gene TRBV7-6, with D tentatively TRBD1 (6 bases). CDR3 size: 16 residues. Trimming removed 4 bases at V and 2 bases at J, with 14 bases between. Germline V gene data show CDR1 as SGHVS and CDR2 as FNYEAQ. In DNA form, the CDR3 reads TGTGCCAGCAGCTCAACAGGACAGCTAAACACCGGGGAGCTGTTTTTT. As protein: CASSSTGQLNTGELFF.

This chain connects TRBV4-1 to TRBJ2-5, with TRBD2 matching over 7 bases. The end of the DNA fits TRBJ2-7 better, so the J call may be wrong. Germline V gene data show CDR1 as MGHRA and CDR2 as YSYEKL. The CDR3 length is 15 residues. CDR3 sequence: CASSQNGEGTGEQYF. The CDR3 nucleotides are TGCGCCAGCAGCCAAAACGGGGAGGGCACGGGCGAGCAGTACTTC.

J is TRBJ1-2 and V is TRBV5-1, with D uncertain. Between the trimmed V and J ends, which lost 0 bases and 5 bases, there was a span of 11 bases. This CDR3 region has 14 residues. Germline CDR1 is SGHRS and CDR2 is YFSETQ. The CDR3 DNA sequence: TGCGCCAGCAGCTTGGACACAAGTAGTTATGGCTACACCTTC. This translates into CASSLDTSSYGYTF.

This clone appeared a few times. The V and J genes are TRBV5-1 and TRBJ2-1; 11 bases fit TRBD1. CDR1 is SGHRS, CDR2 YFSETQ, per germline. V gave up 5 bases and J gave up 7 bases; unmatched junction bases: 5. The CDR3 totals 14 residues. The CDR3 coding sequence is TGCGCCAGCAGATCCGGGACAGGGGGGAATGAGCAGTTCTTC. Translation gives CASRSGTGGNEQFF. Combining the CDR3 with reference TRBV5-1 and TRBJ2-1 gives the whole variable domain KAGVTQTPRYLIKTRGQQVTLSCSPISGHRSVSWYQQTPGQGLQFLFEYFSETQRNKGNFPGRFSGRQFSNSRSEMNVSTLELGDSALYLCASRSGTGGNEQFFGPGTRLTVL.

V gene TRBV28 combines with J gene TRBJ2-5; TRBD1 matches at 9 bases. Per the germline V gene, CDR1 is MDHEN and CDR2 is SYDVKM. Trimming removed 5 bases from V and 1 base from J; junction bases left unmatched: 5. The CDR3 has 15 amino acids. This CDR3 is CASSPRGQGQETQYF. CDR3 DNA: TGTGCCAGCAGTCCTAGGGGACAGGGCCAAGAGACCCAGTACTTC.

The genes are TRBV11-3 and TRBJ2-1; TRBD2 matches 11 bases. Per germline, CDR1 SGHNT and CDR2 YENEEA. The CDR3 length is 15 residues. V was pared by 2 bases and J by 8 bases, with 5 bases of the junction left unmatched. This chain's CDR3 is CASSLKGTSGDEQFF. DNA for the CDR3: TGTGCCAGCAGCTTAAAGGGGACTAGCGGAGATGAGCAGTTCTTC.